The entry below describes one TCR beta chain. This sample stems from a study of blood T cell repertoires in COVID-19. For the study at large: Whether acute or convalescent, the COVID-19 samples came from the United States, Italy and Spain. Nucleic acid was either cDNA or gDNA, and it came from T cells, B-cell-depleted T cells, or PBMCs.

CDR1 is MNHNS and CDR2 is SASEGT in the germline V gene. Trimming left V 2 bases short and J 4 bases short, with 8 bases between. The CDR3 is 13 residues long. Original processing notes: Amplified reference gene primers provided the basis for estimating nucleated cell counts. Here immunoSEQ multiplex PCR was the method, and the copy in TCRdb shows in-frame clones only, minus some. The V and J calls and clone size come from that table; D and trimming were worked out from the DNA. The profile shows 97,000 or so clones, more than 90% of them singletons. Sequenced input: peripheral blood. V gene TRBV6-1 combines with J gene TRBJ1-2; the D is unclear. The TCR sequence derives from a woman aged 45-65 years with COVID-19, enrolled during active disease. CDR3 sequence: CASSERDFYGYTF. In DNA form, the CDR3 reads TGTGCCAGCAGTGAACGAGATTTCTATGGCTACACCTTC.